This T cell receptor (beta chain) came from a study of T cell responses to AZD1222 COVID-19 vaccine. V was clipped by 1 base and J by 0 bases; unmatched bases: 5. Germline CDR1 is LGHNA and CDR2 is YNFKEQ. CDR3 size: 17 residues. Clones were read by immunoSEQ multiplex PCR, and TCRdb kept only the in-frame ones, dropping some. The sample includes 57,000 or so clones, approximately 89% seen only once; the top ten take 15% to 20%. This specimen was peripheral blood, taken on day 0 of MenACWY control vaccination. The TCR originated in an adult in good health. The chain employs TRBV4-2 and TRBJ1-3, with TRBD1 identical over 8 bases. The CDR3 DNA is TGTGCCAGCAGCCAAGTATCAGGGGGCACCTCTGGAAACACCATATATTTT. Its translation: CASSQVSGGTSGNTIYF.